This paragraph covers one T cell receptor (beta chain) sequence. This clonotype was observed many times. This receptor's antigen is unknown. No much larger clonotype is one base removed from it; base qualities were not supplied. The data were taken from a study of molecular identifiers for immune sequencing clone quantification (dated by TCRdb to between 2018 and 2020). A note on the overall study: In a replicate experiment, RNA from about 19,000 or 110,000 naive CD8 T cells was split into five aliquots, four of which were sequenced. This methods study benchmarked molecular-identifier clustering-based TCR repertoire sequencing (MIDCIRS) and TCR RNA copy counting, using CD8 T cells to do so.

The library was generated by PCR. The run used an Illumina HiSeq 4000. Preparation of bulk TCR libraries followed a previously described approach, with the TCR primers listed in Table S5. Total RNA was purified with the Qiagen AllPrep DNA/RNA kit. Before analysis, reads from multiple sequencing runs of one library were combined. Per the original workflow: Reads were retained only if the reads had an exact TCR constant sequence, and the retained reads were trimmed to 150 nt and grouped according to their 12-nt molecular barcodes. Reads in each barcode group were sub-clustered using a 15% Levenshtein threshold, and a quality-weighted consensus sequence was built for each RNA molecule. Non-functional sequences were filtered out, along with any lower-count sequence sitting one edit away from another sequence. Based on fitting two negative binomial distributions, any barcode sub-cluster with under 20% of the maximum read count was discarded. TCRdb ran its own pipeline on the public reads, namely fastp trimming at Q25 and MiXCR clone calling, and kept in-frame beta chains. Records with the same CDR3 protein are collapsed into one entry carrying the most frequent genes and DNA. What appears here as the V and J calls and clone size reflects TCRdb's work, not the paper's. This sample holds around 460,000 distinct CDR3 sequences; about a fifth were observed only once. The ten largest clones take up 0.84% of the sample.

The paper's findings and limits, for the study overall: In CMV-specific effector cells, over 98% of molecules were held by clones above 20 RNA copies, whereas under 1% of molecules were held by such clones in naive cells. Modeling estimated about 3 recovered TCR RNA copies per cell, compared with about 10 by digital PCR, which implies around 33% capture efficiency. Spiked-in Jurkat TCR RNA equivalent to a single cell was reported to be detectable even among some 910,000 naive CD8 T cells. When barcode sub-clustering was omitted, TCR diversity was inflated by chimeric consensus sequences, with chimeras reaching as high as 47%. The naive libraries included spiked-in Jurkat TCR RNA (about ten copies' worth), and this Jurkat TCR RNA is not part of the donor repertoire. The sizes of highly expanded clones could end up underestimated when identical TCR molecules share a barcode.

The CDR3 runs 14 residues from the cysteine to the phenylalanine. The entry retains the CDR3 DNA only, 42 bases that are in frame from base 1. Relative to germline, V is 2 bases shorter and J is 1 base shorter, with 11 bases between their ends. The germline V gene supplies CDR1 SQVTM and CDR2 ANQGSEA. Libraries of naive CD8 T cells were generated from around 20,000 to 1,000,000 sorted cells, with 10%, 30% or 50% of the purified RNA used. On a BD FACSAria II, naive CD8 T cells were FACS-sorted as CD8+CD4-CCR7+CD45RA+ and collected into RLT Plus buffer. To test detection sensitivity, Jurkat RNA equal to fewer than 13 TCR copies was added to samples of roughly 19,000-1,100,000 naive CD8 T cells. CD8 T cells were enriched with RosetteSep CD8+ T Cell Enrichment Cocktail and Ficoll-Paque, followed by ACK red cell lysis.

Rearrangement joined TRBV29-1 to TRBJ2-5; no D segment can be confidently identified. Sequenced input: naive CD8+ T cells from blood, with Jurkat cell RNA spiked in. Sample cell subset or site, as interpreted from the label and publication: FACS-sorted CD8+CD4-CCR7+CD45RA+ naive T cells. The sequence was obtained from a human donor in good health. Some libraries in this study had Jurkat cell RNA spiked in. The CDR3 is CSVERLNFQETQYF. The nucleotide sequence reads TGCAGCGTTGAACGCCTGAATTTCCAAGAGACCCAGTACTTC.